A selection of T cell receptor beta chains follows, all from one sample in a study of control samples from healthy donors and cancer patients. Method: immunoSEQ multiplex PCR; TCRdb's copy keeps in-frame clones and lacks some. The table records 130,000 to 150,000 clones, approximately 91% of them present only once. Specimen: blood. Source of these receptors: a man aged 30-40 years in good health. Each CDR3 is given with its conserved first and last residue. The order of the fields is CDR3 protein, CDR3 DNA, V gene, D gene, J gene, clone size. A D gene is named only where the DNA matches it firmly. Only some rows state a clone size, as once, few, many or a class for expanded clones.

CDR3aa: CATSGSGAPDTGELFF
CDR3nt: TGTGCCACCAGTGGTTCAGGGGCGCCCGACACCGGGGAGCTGTTTTTT
v_gene: TRBV24-1
d_gene: -
j_gene: TRBJ2-2
abundance: -

CDR3aa: CASSQDIGLGYTF
CDR3nt: TGTGCCAGCAGCCAAGATATCGGGCTTGGCTACACCTTC
v_gene: TRBV3-1/TRBV3-2
d_gene: -
j_gene: TRBJ1-2
abundance: -

CDR3aa: CASSQDYRGRWPQHF
CDR3nt: TGCGCCAGCAGCCAAGATTACAGGGGGCGATGGCCCCAGCATTTT
v_gene: TRBV4-3
d_gene: TRBD1
j_gene: TRBJ1-5
abundance: -

CDR3aa: CAWSVLGQGDEQYF
CDR3nt: TGTGCCTGGAGTGTACTCGGACAGGGGGACGAGCAGTACTTC
v_gene: TRBV30
d_gene: TRBD1
j_gene: TRBJ2-7
abundance: -

CDR3aa: CASSMGPQETQYF
CDR3nt: TGTGCCAGCAGCATGGGACCCCAAGAGACCCAGTACTTC
v_gene: TRBV5-5
d_gene: -
j_gene: TRBJ2-5
abundance: -

CDR3aa: CASNPRGQSYEQYF
CDR3nt: TGTGCCAGCAACCCCAGAGGACAGTCCTACGAGCAGTACTTC
v_gene: TRBV2
d_gene: -
j_gene: TRBJ2-7
abundance: -

CDR3aa: CASSLRGDYGYTF
CDR3nt: TGTGCCAGCAGCCTCCGGGGCGACTATGGCTACACCTTC
v_gene: TRBV7-8
d_gene: -
j_gene: TRBJ1-2
abundance: -

CDR3aa: CASSLEGGPSSYNSPLHF
CDR3nt: TGTGCCAGCAGCTTAGAGGGGGGTCCGAGCTCCTATAATTCACCCCTCCACTTT
v_gene: TRBV7-6
d_gene: -
j_gene: TRBJ1-6
abundance: -

CDR3aa: CASSFRVGEKLFF
CDR3nt: TGTGCCAGCAGCTTTCGCGTCGGTGAAAAACTGTTTTTT
v_gene: TRBV7-2
d_gene: -
j_gene: TRBJ1-4
abundance: -

CDR3aa: CASSSQSSGGTYEQYF
CDR3nt: TGTGCCAGCAGCTCCCAGTCTAGCGGGGGAACCTACGAGCAGTACTTC
v_gene: TRBV11-2
d_gene: TRBD2
j_gene: TRBJ2-7
abundance: -

CDR3aa: CSVGPTYYEQYF
CDR3nt: TGCAGCGTTGGCCCCACTTACTACGAGCAGTACTTC
v_gene: TRBV29-1
d_gene: -
j_gene: TRBJ2-7
abundance: few

CDR3aa: CASSQDRAGTEAFF
CDR3nt: TGTGCCAGCAGCCAGGACAGGGCGGGCACTGAAGCTTTCTTT
v_gene: TRBV11-3
d_gene: TRBD1
j_gene: TRBJ1-1
abundance: -

CDR3aa: CASSTMGAGESPPHF
CDR3nt: TGTGCCAGCAGTACCATGGGTGCGGGAGAATCACCCCCCCACTTT
v_gene: TRBV28
d_gene: -
j_gene: TRBJ1-6
abundance: -

CDR3aa: CASSQTVNYGYTF
CDR3nt: TGCGCCAGCAGCCAGACAGTTAACTATGGCTACACCTTC
v_gene: TRBV4-1
d_gene: -
j_gene: TRBJ1-2
abundance: -

CDR3aa: CAWSDDRGGGYTF
CDR3nt: TGTGCCTGGAGCGACGACAGGGGAGGAGGCTACACCTTC
v_gene: TRBV30
d_gene: TRBD1
j_gene: TRBJ1-2
abundance: -

CDR3aa: CASSPTPGGEQYF
CDR3nt: TGTGCCAGCAGCCCCACCCCGGGAGGTGAGCAGTACTTC
v_gene: TRBV3-1/TRBV3-2
d_gene: TRBD2
j_gene: TRBJ2-7
abundance: -

CDR3aa: CAWSPGYTEAFF
CDR3nt: TGTGCCTGGAGTCCCGGGTACACTGAAGCTTTCTTT
v_gene: TRBV30
d_gene: -
j_gene: TRBJ1-1
abundance: -

CDR3aa: CASSTWTGGGEAFF
CDR3nt: TGTGCCAGTAGTACCTGGACAGGGGGAGGTGAAGCTTTCTTT
v_gene: TRBV19
d_gene: TRBD1
j_gene: TRBJ1-1
abundance: -

CDR3aa: CASSRTGNSLEQYF
CDR3nt: TGTGCCAGCAGCCGCACAGGGAACAGTCTCGAGCAGTACTTC
v_gene: TRBV7-9
d_gene: -
j_gene: TRBJ2-7
abundance: -

CDR3aa: CASSIVLWGASTDTQYF
CDR3nt: TGTGCCAGTAGTATAGTTTTGTGGGGAGCCAGCACAGATACGCAGTATTTT
v_gene: TRBV19
d_gene: -
j_gene: TRBJ2-3
abundance: -

CDR3aa: CATSARSTDTQYF
CDR3nt: TGTGCCACCAGCGCCCGGTCAACAGATACGCAGTATTTT
v_gene: TRBV24-1
d_gene: -
j_gene: TRBJ2-3
abundance: -

CDR3aa: CASKARWSYNEQFF
CDR3nt: TGTGCCAGCAAGGCGCGCTGGTCCTACAATGAGCAGTTCTTC
v_gene: TRBV2
d_gene: -
j_gene: TRBJ2-1
abundance: -

CDR3aa: CASSFSLAGGPRNEQYF
CDR3nt: TGTGCCAGCAGCTTCTCGCTAGCGGGAGGGCCTCGGAACGAGCAGTACTTC
v_gene: TRBV7-8
d_gene: TRBD2
j_gene: TRBJ2-7
abundance: -

CDR3aa: CASSPPGTQQETQYF
CDR3nt: TGTGCCAGCTCACCACCGGGGACTCAACAAGAGACCCAGTACTTC
v_gene: TRBV18
d_gene: -
j_gene: TRBJ2-5
abundance: -

CDR3aa: CASSRTGTFRKNTGELFF
CDR3nt: TGTGCCAGTTCACGTACCGGGACCTTTAGGAAAAACACCGGGGAGCTGTTTTTT
v_gene: TRBV18
d_gene: -
j_gene: TRBJ2-2
abundance: -

CDR3aa: CASRGSGNQPQHF
CDR3nt: TGTGCCAGCAGGGGTTCGGGCAATCAGCCCCAGCATTTT
v_gene: TRBV27
d_gene: -
j_gene: TRBJ1-5
abundance: -

CDR3aa: CASSHGSNQPQHF
CDR3nt: TGTGCCAGCAGCCACGGCAGCAATCAGCCCCAGCATTTT
v_gene: TRBV12-3/TRBV12-4
d_gene: -
j_gene: TRBJ1-5
abundance: -

CDR3aa: CSVEDGRRPSGANVLTF
CDR3nt: TGCAGCGTTGAAGATGGTAGGAGGCCCTCGGGGGCCAACGTCCTGACTTTC
v_gene: TRBV29-1
d_gene: -
j_gene: TRBJ2-6
abundance: few

CDR3aa: CASRQTPGQLYGYTF
CDR3nt: TGTGCCAGCAGGCAAACACCGGGACAGCTCTATGGCTACACCTTC
v_gene: TRBV6-5
d_gene: TRBD1
j_gene: TRBJ1-2
abundance: -

CDR3aa: CAWRQDREDTQYF
CDR3nt: TGTGCCTGGAGGCAGGACAGGGAGGATACGCAGTATTTT
v_gene: TRBV30
d_gene: TRBD1
j_gene: TRBJ2-3
abundance: -

CDR3aa: CASSLGRVPHF
CDR3nt: TGTGCCAGCAGCCTCGGACGGGTTCCCCACTTT
v_gene: TRBV7-2
d_gene: -
j_gene: TRBJ1-6
abundance: -

CDR3aa: CASSIGQLNLYNSPLHF
CDR3nt: TGTGCCAGTAGTATTGGACAGCTTAATCTTTATAATTCACCCCTCCACTTT
v_gene: TRBV19
d_gene: -
j_gene: TRBJ1-6
abundance: -

CDR3aa: CASSESTISGGELFF
CDR3nt: TGTGCCAGCAGTGAATCGACTATCAGCGGCGGGGAGCTGTTTTTT
v_gene: TRBV25-1
d_gene: -
j_gene: TRBJ2-2
abundance: once

CDR3aa: CASSPQGQGNTEAFF
CDR3nt: TGTGCCAGCTCACCCCAGGGACAGGGGAACACTGAAGCTTTCTTT
v_gene: TRBV18
d_gene: TRBD1
j_gene: TRBJ1-1
abundance: -

CDR3aa: CASSRTGTPLETQYF
CDR3nt: TGTGCCAGCTCACGGACAGGGACCCCATTAGAGACCCAGTACTTC
v_gene: TRBV18
d_gene: TRBD1
j_gene: TRBJ2-5
abundance: -

CDR3aa: CASSLIPNEQFF
CDR3nt: TGTGCCAGCAGTCTAATTCCCAATGAGCAGTTCTTC
v_gene: TRBV12-3/TRBV12-4
d_gene: -
j_gene: TRBJ2-1
abundance: -

CDR3aa: CASSRLAPDTQYF
CDR3nt: TGTGCCAGCAGTAGACTAGCACCAGATACGCAGTATTTT
v_gene: TRBV2
d_gene: TRBD2
j_gene: TRBJ2-3
abundance: -

CDR3aa: CASSEPAGGTQPQHF
CDR3nt: TGTGCCAGCAGTGAACCGGCAGGGGGGACTCAGCCCCAGCATTTT
v_gene: TRBV6-1
d_gene: TRBD1
j_gene: TRBJ1-5
abundance: -

CDR3aa: CASSESITRIYEQYF
CDR3nt: TGTGCCAGCAGTGAATCGATAACTAGGATCTACGAGCAGTACTTC
v_gene: TRBV25-1
d_gene: -
j_gene: TRBJ2-7
abundance: -

CDR3aa: CASSYKPGERDEQYF
CDR3nt: TGCGCCAGCAGTTACAAGCCAGGGGAAAGGGACGAGCAGTACTTC
v_gene: TRBV4-3
d_gene: -
j_gene: TRBJ2-7
abundance: -

CDR3aa: CASSVSTGRDTEAFF
CDR3nt: TGTGCCAGCAGCGTATCGACAGGGAGGGACACTGAAGCTTTCTTT
v_gene: TRBV9
d_gene: TRBD1
j_gene: TRBJ1-1
abundance: -

CDR3aa: CAISDGGESNYGYTF
CDR3nt: TGTGCCATCAGTGATGGGGGGGAGTCTAACTATGGCTACACCTTC
v_gene: TRBV10-3
d_gene: -
j_gene: TRBJ1-2
abundance: -